This TCR beta chain was sequenced during a study of cytomegalovirus exposure and HLA in healthy donors. Both 60 Vbeta primers and 13 Jbeta primers went into the PCR. The table came from immunoSEQ multiplex PCR; TCRdb's copy has only in-frame clones and leaves some out. The sample lists 110,000 to 150,000 clones, about three quarters occurring once. Trimming shortened V by 5 bases and J by 3 bases, and 11 bases separated the two germline ends. In germline, CDR1 is SQVTM, CDR2 ANQGSEA. This CDR3 spans 12 amino acids. V and J are TRBV29-1 and TRBJ2-7, with D possibly being TRBD2 (5 bases). This sequence originates from a human donor in good health. Sequenced material: PBMCs. The CDR3 loop reads CSVSVGVYEQYF. For the CDR3, the DNA is TGCAGCGTTTCGGTGGGAGTCTACGAGCAGTACTTC.